The 23 T cell receptor beta chains below come from one sample, sequenced in a study of cytomegalovirus exposure and HLA in healthy donors. This PCR relied on a set of 60 Vbeta primers and 13 Jbeta primers. The assay was immunoSEQ multiplex PCR, and TCRdb's table has in-frame clones only and misses some. The repertoire holds approximately 120,000 clones, with over 60% as singletons. Sequencing used PBMCs. Receptors were obtained from a woman in her 40s in good health and CMV-seronegative.

V gene TRBV19 combines with J gene TRBJ2-1; the D gene is possibly TRBD2 (5 bases). The germline V gene has CDR1 LNHDA and CDR2 SQIVND (reference sequence). With 6 bases removed from V and 7 bases from J, the gap between germline ends came to 13 bases. The CDR3 extends over 13 amino acids. The CDR3 is CASSAISGNEQFF. The DNA of the CDR3 is TGTGCCAGTAGCGCGATTTCGGGGAATGAGCAGTTCTTC.

In its sample, this clone was seen once. The chain uses TRBV5-1 and TRBJ2-7; TRBD2 is a possible D gene (5 bases). The V gene's germline CDR1 is SGHRS and CDR2 YFSETQ. V was trimmed by 7 bases and J by 0 bases, leaving 5 bases between them. The CDR3 loop spans 11 amino acids. Here the CDR3 reads CASRGSYEQYF. In DNA, the CDR3 is TGCGCCAGCCGGGGCTCCTACGAGCAGTACTTC.

The chain carries TRBV2 and TRBJ1-1, with D possibly TRBD1 on 5 matching bases. Between the trimmed V and J ends, which lost 6 bases and 7 bases, there was a span of 15 bases. Germline CDR1 reads SNHLY; CDR2 reads FYNNEI. The CDR3 is 13 amino acids. This chain's CDR3 is CASSDQGFGEAFF. DNA of the CDR3: TGTGCCAGCAGCGATCAGGGTTTCGGTGAAGCTTTCTTT.

This chain connects TRBV7-2 to TRBJ2-2; 10 positions match TRBD2. Germline trimming cut 1 base from V and 5 bases from J; bases unmatched to any gene: 4. This CDR3 contains 16 residues. The germline V gene has CDR1 SGHTA and CDR2 FQGNSA. The CDR3 here is CASSLGLAGVTGELFF. The CDR3 DNA sequence: TGTGCCAGCAGCTTAGGGCTAGCGGGAGTAACCGGGGAGCTGTTTTTT. The full variable domain, completed using reference TRBV7-2 and TRBJ2-2, is GAGVSQSPSNKVTEKGKDVELRCDPISGHTALYWYRQSLGQGLEFLIYFQGNSAPDKSGLPSDRFSAERTGGSVSTLTIQRTQQEDSAVYLCASSLGLAGVTGELFFGEGSRLTVL.

The chain uses TRBV15 and TRBJ2-3; D gene uncertain. Trimming removed 8 bases at V and 4 bases at J, with 13 bases between. Germline V gives CDR1 LNHNV, CDR2 YYDKDF (reference sequence). CDR3 size: 13 residues. CDR3 sequence: CATRSAAADTQYF. The CDR3 nucleotides read TGTGCCACCCGGTCGGCGGCGGCAGATACGCAGTATTTT.

The chain uses TRBV7-2 and TRBJ2-1; D might be TRBD1 (6 bases). The CDR3 spans 15 residues. V was clipped by 1 base and J by 6 bases, with 13 bases between them. Germline loops: CDR1 SGHTA, CDR2 FQGNSA. The CDR3 nucleotides are TGTGCCAGCAGCTTAGGGGGGCCGAATTTCAATGAGCAGTTCTTC. It yields the protein CASSLGGPNFNEQFF.

This clone was seen only a few times. V is TRBV6-5 and J is TRBJ1-5; 9 bases line up with TRBD1. The V and J ends lost 5 bases and 4 bases, in that order; junction bases with no gene match: 6. This CDR3 is built from 15 residues. The V gene's germline CDR1 is MNHEY and CDR2 SVGAGI. CDR3 sequence reads: CASSGTGFGNQPQHF. CDR3 nucleotide sequence: TGTGCCAGCAGTGGGACAGGGTTTGGGAATCAGCCCCAGCATTTT.

This rearrangement joins TRBV4-3 to TRBJ2-3, with no clear D. CDR1 and CDR2 from the germline V gene are LGHNA and YSLEER. V shed 4 bases and J shed 4 bases, with 18 bases lying between them. The CDR3 sequence is 16 residues long. In DNA, the CDR3 is TGCGCCAGCAGCCCGAGATCGGCAAGCGCATCAGATACGCAGTATTTT. Its translation: CASSPRSASASDTQYF.

The chain joins TRBV28 to TRBJ1-1; no definite D call. Germline CDR1 MDHEN, CDR2 SYDVKM. The CDR3 covers 15 residues. The V end was cut by 6 bases, the J end by 3 bases, with 17 bases between. CDR3 sequence reads: CASSLEATAYTEAFF. The CDR3 nucleotides read TGTGCCAGCAGCTTAGAGGCGACGGCTTACACTGAAGCTTTCTTT.

The chain combines TRBV4-2 with TRBJ2-7; the D gene is possibly TRBD1 (6 bases). Germline lookup yields CDR1 LGHNA and CDR2 YNFKEQ. V shed 3 bases and J shed 0 bases, with 15 bases lying between them. The CDR3 is made up of 16 amino acids. The CDR3 region is CASSQETGALSYEQYF. The CDR3 nucleotides read TGTGCCAGCAGCCAGGAGACAGGAGCCCTCTCCTACGAGCAGTACTTC.

The chain recombines TRBV7-9 with TRBJ2-7; 7 nucleotides agree with TRBD1. This CDR3 contains 14 residues. The germline CDR1 and CDR2 sequences are SEHNR and FQNEAQ (reference sequence). V was clipped by 3 bases and J by 1 base; unmatched bases: 3. DNA for the CDR3: TGTGCCAGCAGCTTGTCACAGGGGTCCTACGAGCAGTACTTC. It codes for CASSLSQGSYEQYF. The whole variable domain, remainder taken from reference TRBV7-9 and TRBJ2-7, is DTGVSQNPRHKITKRGQNVTFRCDPISEHNRLYWYRQTLGQGPEFLTYFQNEAQLEKSRLLSDRFSAERPKGSFSTLEIQRTEQGDSAMYLCASSLSQGSYEQYFGPGTRLTVT.

The V call is TRBV28, the J call TRBJ1-1; no reliable D call. CDR1 is MDHEN, CDR2 SYDVKM, per germline. Deletions cut 6 bases from V and 1 base from J, with 15 bases between. The length of the CDR3 is 15 residues. CDR3 region: CASRFIPHKNTEAFF. CDR3 bases: TGTGCCAGCAGGTTTATCCCTCACAAGAACACTGAAGCTTTCTTT.

This clone was found a few times. This chain uses TRBV27 with TRBJ2-5; no firm D call. The V and J ends lost 1 base and 5 bases respectively, with 8 bases between them. This CDR3 has 13 residues. Per germline, CDR1 MNHEY and CDR2 SMNVEV (reference sequence). The DNA for the CDR3 is TGTGCCAGCAGTTTATTTCAGGATGAGACCCAGTACTTC. This sequence encodes CASSLFQDETQYF.

This chain joins TRBV2 and TRBJ2-7; TRBD2 agrees at 10 bases. The trim removed 2 bases at V and 5 bases at J, leaving 3 bases unmatched. This CDR3 contains 14 residues. Per germline, CDR1 SNHLY and CDR2 FYNNEI. The CDR3 nucleotides are TGTGCCAGCAGTGAACTAGCGGGAGTCCACGAGCAGTACTTC. Amino acids: CASSELAGVHEQYF.

The chain combines TRBV6-5 with TRBJ2-2; weak D call: TRBD1 (6 bases). The CDR3 has 14 amino acids. Germline loops: CDR1 MNHEY, CDR2 SVGAGI. V lost 6 bases and J 1 base, leaving 9 bases between the germline ends. The CDR3 is CASRRTENTGELFF. The CDR3, as DNA: TGTGCCAGCAGACGGACAGAGAACACCGGGGAGCTGTTTTTT.

The V and J genes are TRBV6-4 and TRBJ2-3; 7 positions match TRBD1. With 5 bases clipped from V and 3 bases from J, the junction kept 5 bases outside the gene matches. This CDR3 is 14 amino acids long. The germline V gene has CDR1 MRHNA and CDR2 SNTAGT. CDR3: CASSRQGMTDTQYF. The CDR3 DNA reads TGTGCCAGCAGTCGACAGGGAATGACAGATACGCAGTATTTT.

In its sample, this clone was seen once. This rearrangement joins TRBV5-1 to TRBJ2-7; TRBD1 matches 7 bases. Germline CDR1 SGHRS, CDR2 YFSETQ. The CDR3 covers 15 residues. V was clipped by 4 bases and J by 0 bases; unmatched bases: 7. The CDR3 loop is CASSGNRGSSYEQYF. CDR3 nucleotides: TGCGCCAGCAGCGGTAACAGGGGTAGCTCCTACGAGCAGTACTTC.

The chain couples TRBV19 to TRBJ2-1, with 8 positions matching TRBD1. The CDR3 spans 15 residues. Trimming took 3 bases from V and 1 from J; bases not matched to a gene: 2. Germline values: CDR1 LNHDA, CDR2 SQIVND (reference sequence). The CDR3 spells CASSIRQGSYNEQFF. CDR3 DNA sequence: TGTGCCAGTAGTATTCGACAGGGGTCCTACAATGAGCAGTTCTTC.

V usage is TRBV28 and J usage is TRBJ2-3; 11 bases map to TRBD2. V was clipped by 4 bases and J by 3 bases; unmatched bases: 9. The V gene's germline CDR1 is MDHEN and CDR2 SYDVKM. The CDR3 totals 17 residues. The CDR3: CASSSPTSGRGTDTQYF. The CDR3 DNA reads as TGTGCCAGCAGTTCCCCAACTAGCGGGAGAGGAACAGATACGCAGTATTTT.

The chain recombines TRBV11-3 with TRBJ2-1; TRBD2 agrees at 11 bases. The ends lost 5 bases at V and 3 bases at J; junction bases unmatched: 3. The CDR3 is 15 residues long. From germline, CDR1 is SGHNT and CDR2 YENEEA. The CDR3 protein is CASSQGLADYNEQFF. CDR3 DNA sequence: TGTGCCAGCAGCCAGGGACTAGCGGACTACAATGAGCAGTTCTTC.

The chain recombines TRBV6-5 with TRBJ1-6, with 7 positions matching TRBD1. CDR3 size: 15 residues. CDR1 is MNHEY, CDR2 SVGAGI, per germline. The V gene end was trimmed by 6 bases and the J gene end by 7 bases; junction bases not matched to a gene: 9. The CDR3 loop is CASRAPGGRNSPLHF. Here the CDR3 DNA reads TGTGCCAGCAGGGCACCAGGGGGACGGAATTCACCCCTCCACTTT.

J is TRBJ2-3 and V is TRBV5-1, with 16 bases lining up with TRBD2. The CDR3 extends over 14 amino acids. The germline V gene encodes CDR1 SGHRS and CDR2 YFSETQ. Losses at the gene ends were 4 bases for V and 10 bases for J; bases not matched to a gene: 3. For the CDR3, the DNA is TGCGCCAGCAGCATGGGACTAGCGGGAGGGGCGCAGTATTTT. Residues: CASSMGLAGGAQYF.

There are a few counts of this clone. The genes are TRBV6-1 and TRBJ2-1; the match to TRBD2 covers 12 bases. This CDR3 has 15 residues. V lost 6 bases, J lost 7 bases, and 7 bases stayed unmatched. CDR1 and CDR2 (germline): MNHNS, SASEGT. The CDR3 loop is CASRAGTSGSNEQFF. In DNA, the CDR3 is TGTGCCAGCAGGGCCGGGACTAGCGGGTCTAATGAGCAGTTCTTC.